The 10 T cell receptor beta chains listed next were all sequenced from one sample in a study of CD8 T cells in ankylosing spondylitis. TCRdb recomputed calls from the 5' RACE reads with MiXCR, one row per CDR3 protein. The sample shows about 130,000 distinct CDR3 sequences, about 7.3% of them seen only once. Sequencing was done on a sample of blood, either unsorted or a sorted T cell fraction (not recorded which). The receptors shown here come from a female donor with ankylosing spondylitis or in good health (not recorded which).

This clonotype was picked up many times. V gene TRBV24-1 combines with J gene TRBJ1-2, with D uncertain. The CDR3 has 12 residues. CDR1 is KGHDR, CDR2 SFDVKD, per germline. Between the trimmed V and J ends, which lost 1 base and 7 bases, there was a span of 6 bases. CDR3: CATSDFMSGYTF. In DNA form, the CDR3 reads TGTGCCACCAGTGATTTTATGAGTGGCTACACCTTC.

This clonotype appeared a few times. The V gene is TRBV7-2, the J gene TRBJ2-3, with a tentative D call TRBD2 (6 bases). Trimming left V 0 bases short and J 2 bases short, with 9 bases between. The CDR3 is 15 amino acids. Per the germline V gene, CDR1 is SGHTA and CDR2 is FQGNSA. The CDR3 DNA is TGTGCCAGCAGCTTAGCGGGGGGTGACACAGATACGCAGTATTTT. Protein product: CASSLAGGDTDTQYF.

This clonotype was counted at least ten times. The rearrangement joins TRBV5-4 to TRBJ2-5; D gene ambiguous. V gave up 4 bases and J gave up 3 bases, with 10 bases separating them. Looked up from germline, CDR1 is SGHNT and CDR2 is YYREEE (reference sequence). The CDR3 length is 13 residues. Written as DNA, the CDR3 is TGTGCCAGCAGCCGTGGAAGAGAAGAGACCCAGTACTTC. This sequence encodes CASSRGREETQYF.

This clonotype was seen more than once but under ten times. The chain links TRBV6-5 to TRBJ2-7; no clear D gene. Per germline, CDR1 MNHEY and CDR2 SVGAGI. This CDR3 has 14 amino acids. V was shortened by 0 bases and J by 2 bases, with 8 bases between the two germline ends. The CDR3: CASSYSSRPYEQYF. DNA for the CDR3: TGTGCCAGCAGTTACTCGAGCAGGCCCTACGAGCAGTACTTC.

This clonotype was observed a handful of times. The chain uses TRBV6-1 and TRBJ1-2, with a weak D call TRBD1 (5 bases). Germline V gene data show CDR1 as MNHNS and CDR2 as SASEGT. The germline V and J ends were trimmed by 5 bases and 4 bases, with 20 bases remaining between them. This CDR3 region has 16 residues. CDR3 sequence: CASSPGQHPQGYGYTF. DNA for the CDR3: TGTGCCAGCAGTCCAGGACAACACCCTCAGGGCTATGGCTACACCTTC.

This clonotype was detected many times. Here the CDR3 DNA reads TGCAGCGTTGAATGGGACAGGGGGCGCTCAGAGACCCAGTACTTC. It encodes CSVEWDRGRSETQYF. The rearrangement uses TRBV29-1 and TRBJ2-5; 12 nucleotides line up with TRBD1. This CDR3 comprises 15 residues. Germline-derived CDR1 and CDR2 are SQVTM and ANQGSEA. Trimming cost V 2 bases and J 4 bases; bases outside gene matches: 5. Together with reference TRBV29-1 and TRBJ2-5, the CDR3 gives the full variable domain: SAVISQKPSRDICQRGTSLTIQCQVDSQVTMMFWYRQQPGQSLTLIATANQGSEATYESGFVIDKFPISRPNLTFSTLTVSNMSPEDSSIYLCSVEWDRGRSETQYFGPGTRLLVL.

The gene calls are TRBV5-5 and TRBJ2-5; 12 nucleotides match TRBD2. After removal of 5 bases from V and 5 bases from J, the junction contained 7 bases not matched to a gene. The germline CDR1 and CDR2 sequences are SGHKS and YYEKEE (reference sequence). CDR3 length: 15 amino acids. CDR3: CASRRTSGDMETQYF. CDR3 DNA sequence: TGTGCCAGCAGGCGGACTAGCGGGGACATGGAGACCCAGTACTTC.

This clonotype was recorded many times. The chain links TRBV5-1 to TRBJ1-4, with a possible D match to TRBD1 (5 bases). The V end lost 4 bases, the J end lost 4 bases, and 17 bases lay between the germline ends. CDR1 is SGHRS, CDR2 YFSETQ, per germline. The CDR3 runs 16 residues. CDR3: CASSRNRDGLNEKLFF. Written as DNA, the CDR3 is TGCGCCAGCAGCCGGAACCGGGACGGACTTAATGAAAAACTGTTTTTT. The complete variable domain, with remaining parts taken from reference TRBV5-1 and TRBJ1-4, reads KAGVTQTPRYLIKTRGQQVTLSCSPISGHRSVSWYQQTPGQGLQFLFEYFSETQRNKGNFPGRFSGRQFSNSRSEMNVSTLELGDSALYLCASSRNRDGLNEKLFFGSGTQLSVL.

This clonotype was detected ten times or more. V usage is TRBV28 and J usage is TRBJ2-7; D not certain. This CDR3 spans 14 amino acids. In germline, CDR1 is MDHEN, CDR2 SYDVKM. With 5 bases removed from V and 0 bases from J, the gap between germline ends came to 11 bases. The CDR3 sequence is CASSLGSSSYEQYF. In DNA, the CDR3 is TGTGCCAGCAGTCTAGGCAGTAGCTCCTACGAGCAGTACTTC.

This clonotype was seen many times. The V and J genes are TRBV20-1 and TRBJ2-5, with 14 bases lining up with TRBD2. The CDR3 covers 15 residues. Germline CDR1 DFQATT, CDR2 SNEGSKA (reference sequence). Trimming removed 4 bases from V and 1 base from J; junction bases left unmatched: 2. The CDR3 protein is CSAIGTSGSQETQYF. The CDR3 DNA is TGCAGTGCTATCGGGACTAGCGGGAGCCAAGAGACCCAGTACTTC.